This is a list of T cell receptor beta chains from one sample in a study of T cell responses to AZD1222 COVID-19 vaccine. Sequencing was performed with immunoSEQ multiplex PCR; in TCRdb, only in-frame clones are kept and a portion is missing. The sample has 85,000 to 130,000 clones; 80% to 90% are singletons. The sample was peripheral blood, taken on day 0 of AZD1222 vaccination. The receptor set was obtained from an adult in good health. Both conserved end residues are part of each CDR3. The size of a clone is reported for some rows only, either as once, few or many, or as a class for expanded clones.

abundance: -
j_gene: TRBJ1-2
v_gene: TRBV7-6
CDR3aa: CASSGRTGAPDGYTF

abundance: -
j_gene: TRBJ2-1
v_gene: TRBV10-3
CDR3aa: CAISYTGRDEQFF

abundance: -
j_gene: TRBJ2-6
v_gene: TRBV28
CDR3aa: CASSDNGGVSGANVLTF

abundance: -
j_gene: TRBJ1-1
v_gene: TRBV6-5
CDR3aa: CASSPPGPMNTEAFF

abundance: -
j_gene: TRBJ1-2
v_gene: TRBV6-4
CDR3aa: CASSESAYAGTTYGYTF

abundance: -
j_gene: TRBJ2-7
v_gene: TRBV11-2
CDR3aa: CASSLVFGQGYEQYF

abundance: -
j_gene: TRBJ1-1
v_gene: TRBV21-1
CDR3aa: CASSKSPSEAFF

abundance: -
j_gene: TRBJ1-1
v_gene: TRBV6-5
CDR3aa: CASSYSMGSTEAFF

abundance: -
j_gene: TRBJ1-5
v_gene: TRBV7-8
CDR3aa: CATGGSNQPQHF

abundance: -
j_gene: TRBJ1-1
v_gene: TRBV6-5
CDR3aa: CASIKGGSTEAFF

abundance: -
j_gene: TRBJ2-3
v_gene: TRBV11-1
CDR3aa: CASSLRRGRDTQYF

abundance: once
j_gene: TRBJ2-4
v_gene: TRBV7-2
CDR3aa: CASSLGGRDDIQYF

abundance: few
j_gene: TRBJ1-2
v_gene: TRBV5-1
CDR3aa: CASSLAEGKSYGYTF

abundance: -
j_gene: TRBJ2-1
v_gene: TRBV19
CDR3aa: CASSPLAGGYNEQFF

abundance: -
j_gene: TRBJ2-2
v_gene: TRBV19
CDR3aa: CASRDRSNTGELFF

abundance: -
j_gene: TRBJ2-2
v_gene: TRBV3-1/TRBV3-2
CDR3aa: CASSQERNTGELFF

abundance: -
j_gene: TRBJ1-5
v_gene: TRBV18
CDR3aa: CASTNDRGYQPQHF

abundance: -
j_gene: TRBJ2-3
v_gene: TRBV7-9
CDR3aa: CASSQAMSGTSTDTQYF

abundance: -
j_gene: TRBJ2-7
v_gene: TRBV10-1
CDR3aa: CASSESVGVGYEQYF

abundance: -
j_gene: TRBJ2-7
v_gene: TRBV7-2
CDR3aa: CASSLGRASEQYF

abundance: -
j_gene: TRBJ1-1
v_gene: TRBV18
CDR3aa: CASSPDRSNMNTEAFF

abundance: -
j_gene: TRBJ1-5
v_gene: TRBV18
CDR3aa: CASSPQTYSNQPQHF

abundance: -
j_gene: TRBJ1-1
v_gene: TRBV28
CDR3aa: CASPPPWNTEAFF

abundance: once
j_gene: TRBJ2-1
v_gene: TRBV28
CDR3aa: CASRQGGSSYNEQFF

abundance: -
j_gene: TRBJ1-2
v_gene: TRBV11-2
CDR3aa: CASSLGSYGYTF

abundance: -
j_gene: TRBJ2-7
v_gene: TRBV9
CDR3aa: CASSLTAYTYEQYF

abundance: -
j_gene: TRBJ2-3
v_gene: TRBV3-1/TRBV3-2
CDR3aa: CASSPGTGSNTDTQYF

abundance: -
j_gene: TRBJ2-5
v_gene: TRBV7-3
CDR3aa: CASSLVAQETQYF

abundance: -
j_gene: TRBJ1-5
v_gene: TRBV27
CDR3aa: CASSPMVGINQPQHF

abundance: -
j_gene: TRBJ2-1
v_gene: TRBV9
CDR3aa: CASSLWAAGEFYNEQFF

abundance: -
j_gene: TRBJ2-7
v_gene: TRBV6-5
CDR3aa: CASSLGDLSYEQYF

abundance: -
j_gene: TRBJ2-1
v_gene: TRBV29-1
CDR3aa: CSVSSGRGTYNEQFF

abundance: -
j_gene: TRBJ2-7
v_gene: TRBV27
CDR3aa: CASSLSAAYEQYF

abundance: -
j_gene: TRBJ2-1
v_gene: TRBV19
CDR3aa: CASSRRDRDRNEQFF

abundance: -
j_gene: TRBJ2-7
v_gene: TRBV18
CDR3aa: CASSTVPGQGRTGYEQYF

abundance: -
j_gene: TRBJ2-3
v_gene: TRBV5-1
CDR3aa: CASSHRDRGDTQYF

abundance: -
j_gene: TRBJ2-5
v_gene: TRBV12-3/TRBV12-4
CDR3aa: CASSLMGGETQYF

abundance: -
j_gene: TRBJ1-2
v_gene: TRBV6-5
CDR3aa: CASSYEGALYGYTF

abundance: -
j_gene: TRBJ2-1
v_gene: TRBV19
CDR3aa: CASSSTGTSVDEQFF

abundance: -
j_gene: TRBJ2-5
v_gene: TRBV6-1
CDR3aa: CASSDPTGGGKETQYF

abundance: -
j_gene: TRBJ2-2
v_gene: TRBV28
CDR3aa: CASSFHTGGTGELFF

abundance: -
j_gene: TRBJ1-2
v_gene: TRBV7-2
CDR3aa: CASSLARRVDYGYTF

abundance: -
j_gene: TRBJ1-5
v_gene: TRBV12-3/TRBV12-4
CDR3aa: CASSFRKDQPQHF